This TCR beta chain derives from a study of Tregs in tolerant kidney transplant recipients. General observations from the study: Changing PCR primers prevented nucleotide comparison between some patients' samples. Few patients were studied, so findings need validation in larger groups.

The method was immunoSEQ multiplex PCR; TCRdb's version includes in-frame clones alone and lacks a portion of them. The sample has tens of thousands of clones, roughly 91% seen once. Recipients received nonmyeloablative bone marrow transplants from related graft donors, with transient mixed chimerism. Unstimulated Tregs (CD4+CD25+CD127-) and CD4+CD25- non-Tregs were sorted from PBMCs. This clone has just one count. The antigen remains undetermined. Because it lacks the conserved phenylalanine or tryptophan at the end, this CDR3 is likely a read error. The limits of the CDR3 on the DNA are not certain, so only TCRdb's listed CDR3 is given. The germline V gene encodes CDR1 MNHEY and CDR2 SMNVEV (reference sequence). The CDR3 has 11 amino acids, counting both end residues.

The TCR originated in a human patient who received a combined kidney and bone marrow transplant. Part of the T cells may come from the graft donor. The gene calls are TRBV27 and TRBJ1-2; the table's D call TRBD1 went unverified against the DNA. The sample was CD4+ T cells from blood (PBMCs), taken 24 months after the transplant. The CDR3 sequence: CASSTRGQARE.